A single TCR beta chain is shown here with its context. The CDR3 totals 14 residues. CDR1 and CDR2 from the germline V gene are PRHDT and FYEKMQ (reference sequence). Trimming cost V 4 bases and J 4 bases, with 13 bases left between them. The data derive from a study of CD8+CD57+ T cells in acquired aplastic anemia. Background on the study: Sorted CD4+ and CD8+ cells yielded DNA averaging approximately 3.4 ug.

Researchers used genomic DNA as the template to profile TCR beta VDJ and CDR3. TCRdb processed the reads anew with MiXCR; each CDR3 protein has one entry. The profile covers about 270,000 distinct CDR3 sequences, with 70% to 85% appearing a single time and 35% to 50% taken by the ten largest. Patients sequenced had flow cytometry evidence of CD8+CD57+ cell expansion. The V call is TRBV13, the J call TRBJ1-1; D possibly corresponds to TRBD1 (5 bases). This sequence originates from a human donor with aplastic anemia. The source material was sorted CD4+, CD8+, or CD8+CD57+ T cells (not recorded which) from PBMCs. The CDR3 reads CASSSVSGVTEAFF. The CDR3 nucleotides are TGTGCCAGCAGCTCAGTATCGGGGGTCACTGAAGCTTTCTTT.